This T cell receptor beta chain originates from a study of blood T cells in healthy people across ages. After removal of 4 bases from V and 7 bases from J, the junction contained 3 bases not matched to a gene. Per germline, CDR1 SGHTA and CDR2 FQGTGA. CDR3 length equals 13 residues. A second PCR, run for roughly 7 to 11 cycles, used a sample-barcoded 5' primer plus a J-beta primer mix. TCRdb re-analysed the 5' RACE reads in MiXCR, keeping a single row per CDR3 protein. The data hold about 570,000 distinct CDR3 sequences, with roughly a quarter observed a single time. This clonotype came up many times.

Source material: blood. The TCR was taken from a woman between 70 and 85 years old in good health. The chain joins TRBV7-3 to TRBJ2-1; TRBD2 matches at 8 bases. For the CDR3, the DNA is TGTGCCAGCAGCTCCCGGGGGGGGAATGAGCAGTTCTTC. Encoded protein: CASSSRGGNEQFF.